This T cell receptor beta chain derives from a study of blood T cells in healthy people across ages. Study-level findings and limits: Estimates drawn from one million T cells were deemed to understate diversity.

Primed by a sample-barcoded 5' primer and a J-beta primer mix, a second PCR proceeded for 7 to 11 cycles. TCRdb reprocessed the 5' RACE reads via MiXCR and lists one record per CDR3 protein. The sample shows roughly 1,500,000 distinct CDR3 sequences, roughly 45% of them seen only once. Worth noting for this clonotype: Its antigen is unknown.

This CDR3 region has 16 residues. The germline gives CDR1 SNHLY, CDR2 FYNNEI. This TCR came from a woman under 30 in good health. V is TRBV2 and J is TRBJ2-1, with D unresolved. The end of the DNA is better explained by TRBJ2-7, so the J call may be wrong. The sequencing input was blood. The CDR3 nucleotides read TGTGCCAGCATCCTGGGTAGTCTGATATCCTACAATGAGCAGTACTTC. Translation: CASILGSLISYNEQYF.